This T cell receptor beta chain came from a study of T cell clonotyping in hematopoietic cell transplantation. Trimming removed 6 bases at V and 6 bases at J, with 12 bases between. CDR1 MDHEN and CDR2 SYDVKM come from the germline V gene. The CDR3 runs 13 residues. Sequenced by immunoSEQ multiplex PCR; TCRdb stores in-frame clones only, minus some. The data show roughly 7,000 clones, approximately 90% seen once. Points from the study as a whole: Graft donor and pretransplant recipient Inverse Simpson Index values predicted broader posttransplant TCR diversity. After transplant, recipient diversity fell while pathologically expanded clonotypes grew through day 180.

Worth noting for this clone: Its target is unknown.

Recipient blood drawn about 28 days pretransplant and days 30, 100, 180 after. The sample in question was PBMCs, obtained 30 days after allogeneic stem cell transplant. The chain uses TRBV28 and TRBJ2-4, with D perhaps assigned TRBD1 or TRBD2 (7 bases each). The TCR comes from a female patient in her forties or fifties who had an allogeneic stem cell transplant from an unrelated donor, so the T cells may come from the graft donor. Some clones in this sample may be carry-over from other donors' samples. The CDR3 bases are TGTGCCAGCAGCCAGGGGGGGTCAAACATTCAGTACTTC. This codes for CASSQGGSNIQYF.